The following is a TCR beta chain sequence with its context. This specimen belongs to a study of technical replicates of blood from a few donors. Data came from immunoSEQ multiplex PCR; TCRdb stores just in-frame clones and leaves some out. The data contain 70,000 to 80,000 clones, around 92% of them singletons. This receptor was taken from a human donor in good health. Some clones in this sample may be carry-over from other donors' samples. The sample was T cells isolated from PBMCs.

CDR3 bases: TGTGCCAGTAGTATTAAGCAGTACAGGGGATTGTCCAATGAGCAGTTCTTC. As protein: CASSIKQYRGLSNEQFF. This sequence joins TRBV19 and TRBJ2-1; 7 bases agree with TRBD1. This CDR3 has 17 residues. The trim removed 3 bases at V and 6 bases at J, leaving 14 bases unmatched. CDR1 and CDR2 from the germline V gene are LNHDA and SQIVND (reference sequence).